This TCR beta chain was observed in a study of shared clonotypes between healthy human individuals. This CDR3 has 18 amino acids. Trimming shortened V by 6 bases and J by 2 bases, and 24 bases separated the two germline ends. From germline, CDR1 is SGHRS and CDR2 YFSETQ. Libraries were prepared by immunoSEQ multiplex PCR; TCRdb keeps only in-frame clonotypes and omits some of them. The sample records fewer than 1.6 million clones, just under 99% being singletons. The chain joins TRBV5-1 to TRBJ2-1; D tentatively reads TRBD1 or TRBD2 (5 bases each). Sequences were obtained from naive CD4+ T cells sorted from blood. As for subset: CD45RA+ positively selected. This clonotype was obtained from a man aged 25 to 40 in good health. CDR3 DNA: TGCGCCAGCACAAAAGGGATGGTCGGGGCTAGAGCCTACAATGAGCAGTTCTTC. Protein sequence: CASTKGMVGARAYNEQFF.